These T cell receptor beta chains were read from a single sample in a study of identical twins. TCRdb ran MiXCR on the 5' RACE reads and lists one entry per CDR3 protein. The sample holds about 700,000 distinct CDR3 sequences, 5.5% to 7.5% seen once. The sequenced material came from naive T cells sorted from blood. The receptors were sampled from a man in his late teens or twenties in good health. Both conserved end residues are part of each CDR3. D genes are given only for firm matches. Part of the rows lack a size; the others show once, few, many or a class for expanded clones.

v_call: TRBV5-1
j_call: TRBJ2-1
clone_size: many
d_call: NA
cdr3_aa: CASSFPGGGDNEQFF
cdr3_nt: TGCGCCAGCAGCTTCCCAGGGGGAGGGGACAATGAGCAGTTCTTC

v_call: TRBV12-3/TRBV12-4
j_call: TRBJ2-5
clone_size: many
d_call: NA
cdr3_aa: CASSWGSETQYF
cdr3_nt: TGTGCCAGCAGTTGGGGATCGGAGACCCAGTACTTC

v_call: TRBV21-1
j_call: TRBJ2-2
clone_size: many
d_call: NA
cdr3_aa: CASGCGGPNTGELFF
cdr3_nt: TGTGCCAGCGGTTGCGGGGGACCCAACACCGGGGAGCTGTTTTTT

v_call: TRBV3-1
j_call: TRBJ2-3
clone_size: NA
d_call: NA
cdr3_aa: CASSQDAVSTDTQYF
cdr3_nt: TGTGCCAGCAGCCAAGATGCGGTCAGCACAGATACGCAGTATTTT

v_call: TRBV7-9
j_call: TRBJ1-2
clone_size: few
d_call: TRBD1
cdr3_aa: CASSPRDSYNYGYTF
cdr3_nt: TGTGCCAGCAGCCCCAGGGACAGTTACAACTATGGCTACACCTTC

v_call: TRBV28
j_call: TRBJ2-7
clone_size: NA
d_call: NA
cdr3_aa: CASSLPEGRRPPYEQYF
cdr3_nt: TGTGCCAGCAGTTTACCCGAGGGGAGACGGCCACCTTACGAGCAGTACTTC

v_call: TRBV12-5
j_call: TRBJ2-1
clone_size: many
d_call: NA
cdr3_aa: CASGLVAPHEQFF
cdr3_nt: TGTGCTAGTGGTTTGGTAGCCCCCCATGAGCAGTTCTTC

v_call: TRBV6-1
j_call: TRBJ1-6
clone_size: few
d_call: NA
cdr3_aa: CASSAGTRGNLSPLHF
cdr3_nt: TGTGCCAGCAGTGCCGGGACCCGGGGAAATTTATCACCCCTCCACTTT

v_call: TRBV7-2
j_call: TRBJ2-7
clone_size: few
d_call: NA
cdr3_aa: CASSLAELRDTPYEQYF
cdr3_nt: TGTGCCAGCAGCTTAGCGGAGTTGAGGGACACTCCCTACGAGCAGTACTTC

v_call: TRBV28
j_call: TRBJ2-2
clone_size: many
d_call: TRBD2
cdr3_aa: CASSRMTSGNTGELFF
cdr3_nt: TGTGCCAGCAGCCGAATGACTAGCGGGAACACCGGGGAGCTGTTTTTT

v_call: TRBV6-2/TRBV6-3
j_call: TRBJ2-1
clone_size: many
d_call: TRBD2
cdr3_aa: CASSGWGGGNEQFF
cdr3_nt: TGTGCCAGCAGTGGATGGGGGGGGGGCAATGAGCAGTTCTTC

v_call: TRBV11-2
j_call: TRBJ1-4
clone_size: many
d_call: NA
cdr3_aa: CASSLGGGVGEKLFF
cdr3_nt: TGTGCCAGCAGCTTAGGAGGAGGAGTTGGTGAAAAACTGTTTTTT

v_call: TRBV6-1
j_call: TRBJ1-4
clone_size: NA
d_call: NA
cdr3_aa: CASSEGWGPEEKLFF
cdr3_nt: TGTGCCAGCAGTGAAGGCTGGGGGCCGGAGGAAAAACTGTTTTTT

v_call: TRBV12-3/TRBV12-4
j_call: TRBJ2-3
clone_size: NA
d_call: NA
cdr3_aa: CASNWWETGTNTQYF
cdr3_nt: TGTGCCAGCAATTGGTGGGAAACAGGGACCAATACGCAGTATTTT

v_call: TRBV21-1
j_call: TRBJ2-4
clone_size: NA
d_call: NA
cdr3_aa: CASSFQRVPRGKNIQYF
cdr3_nt: TGTGCCAGCAGCTTTCAGCGGGTACCTAGGGGCAAAAACATTCAGTACTTC

v_call: TRBV6-1
j_call: TRBJ2-1
clone_size: few
d_call: NA
cdr3_aa: CASRTRVAYNEQFF
cdr3_nt: TGTGCCAGCAGAACCAGGGTCGCCTACAATGAGCAGTTCTTC

v_call: TRBV18
j_call: TRBJ1-3
clone_size: many
d_call: NA
cdr3_aa: CASSPAGLGNTIYF
cdr3_nt: TGTGCCAGCTCACCTGCGGGATTGGGAAACACCATATATTTT

v_call: TRBV20-1
j_call: TRBJ2-3
clone_size: few
d_call: NA
cdr3_aa: CSAKAGTSTDTQYF
cdr3_nt: TGCAGTGCGAAAGCCGGGACTAGCACAGATACGCAGTATTTT

v_call: TRBV5-1
j_call: TRBJ1-1
clone_size: many
d_call: TRBD1
cdr3_aa: CASSDTPGQLNTEAFF
cdr3_nt: TGCGCCAGCAGCGACACTCCGGGACAGTTGAACACTGAAGCTTTCTTT

v_call: TRBV3-1
j_call: TRBJ2-1
clone_size: many
d_call: NA
cdr3_aa: CASSQDQGLTRRPFF
cdr3_nt: TGTGCCAGCAGCCAAGATCAAGGACTAACAAGGAGGCCGTTCTTC

v_call: TRBV12-3/TRBV12-4
j_call: TRBJ1-6
clone_size: NA
d_call: NA
cdr3_aa: CASSLARQNSPLHF
cdr3_nt: TGTGCCAGCAGTTTAGCGAGACAGAATTCACCCCTCCACTTT

v_call: TRBV12-3/TRBV12-4
j_call: TRBJ1-2
clone_size: few
d_call: NA
cdr3_aa: CASSLPGRGYTF
cdr3_nt: TGTGCCAGCAGTTTACCGGGTCGGGGCTACACCTTC

v_call: TRBV6-1
j_call: TRBJ2-7
clone_size: many
d_call: TRBD2
cdr3_aa: CASWTSGSGYEQYF
cdr3_nt: TGTGCCAGCTGGACTAGCGGGAGTGGCTACGAGCAGTACTTC

v_call: TRBV6-2/TRBV6-3
j_call: TRBJ2-7
clone_size: NA
d_call: TRBD2
cdr3_aa: CASSYSPGSGRSYEQYF
cdr3_nt: TGTGCCAGCAGTTACTCCCCCGGAAGCGGGAGATCCTACGAGCAGTACTTC

v_call: TRBV11-3
j_call: TRBJ2-1
clone_size: few
d_call: TRBD2
cdr3_aa: CASSPTSGNEQFF
cdr3_nt: TGTGCCAGCAGCCCAACTAGCGGGAATGAGCAGTTCTTC

v_call: TRBV19
j_call: TRBJ2-6
clone_size: few
d_call: NA
cdr3_aa: CASSRSDGANVLTF
cdr3_nt: TGTGCCAGTAGTAGGTCAGATGGGGCCAACGTCCTGACTTTC

v_call: TRBV25-1
j_call: TRBJ1-1
clone_size: NA
d_call: NA
cdr3_aa: CASPPGNEAFF
cdr3_nt: TGTGCCAGTCCCCCAGGGAATGAAGCTTTCTTT

v_call: TRBV24-1
j_call: TRBJ2-2
clone_size: many
d_call: NA
cdr3_aa: CATRDRSDTGELFF
cdr3_nt: TGTGCCACGAGAGACAGGAGTGACACCGGGGAGCTGTTTTTT

v_call: TRBV6-1
j_call: TRBJ2-1
clone_size: many
d_call: NA
cdr3_aa: CASRNTQRSYNEQFF
cdr3_nt: TGTGCCAGCAGAAATACACAGAGATCCTACAATGAGCAGTTCTTC

v_call: TRBV5-1
j_call: TRBJ2-1
clone_size: few
d_call: TRBD2
cdr3_aa: CASSLQFGGGNYNEQFF
cdr3_nt: TGCGCCAGCAGCTTGCAATTCGGCGGGGGAAACTACAATGAGCAGTTCTTC

v_call: TRBV12-3/TRBV12-4
j_call: TRBJ2-5
clone_size: few
d_call: TRBD1
cdr3_aa: CASSLVRGQGAVIETQYF
cdr3_nt: TGTGCCAGCAGTTTAGTCCGGGGGCAGGGGGCTGTTATAGAGACCCAGTACTTC

v_call: TRBV12-3/TRBV12-4
j_call: TRBJ2-1
clone_size: many
d_call: NA
cdr3_aa: CASRSKITYNEQFF
cdr3_nt: TGTGCCAGCAGGTCTAAGATCACCTACAATGAGCAGTTCTTC

v_call: TRBV12-5
j_call: TRBJ2-3
clone_size: few
d_call: TRBD2
cdr3_aa: CASALGLAGEGTQYF
cdr3_nt: TGTGCTAGTGCCTTAGGACTAGCGGGAGAGGGTACGCAGTATTTT

v_call: TRBV25-1
j_call: TRBJ1-1
clone_size: many
d_call: NA
cdr3_aa: CASRTAGTNTEAFF
cdr3_nt: TGTGCCAGCAGGACAGCGGGGACGAACACTGAAGCTTTCTTT

v_call: TRBV15
j_call: TRBJ2-3
clone_size: NA
d_call: NA
cdr3_aa: CATSTPPDYRQYF
cdr3_nt: TGTGCCACCAGCACACCGCCGGACTATCGACAGTATTTT

v_call: TRBV18
j_call: TRBJ2-7
clone_size: few
d_call: NA
cdr3_aa: CASSSPWGRGYEQYF
cdr3_nt: TGTGCCAGCTCCTCACCGTGGGGGAGAGGGTACGAGCAGTACTTC

v_call: TRBV20-1
j_call: TRBJ2-2
clone_size: many
d_call: NA
cdr3_aa: CSARRGGTGELFF
cdr3_nt: TGCAGTGCCCGGAGGGGTGGAACCGGGGAGCTGTTTTTT

v_call: TRBV20-1
j_call: TRBJ2-1
clone_size: many
d_call: TRBD1
cdr3_aa: CSARDRGQAISEQFF
cdr3_nt: TGCAGTGCTAGAGATCGAGGACAGGCGATTAGTGAGCAGTTCTTC